The clone carrying this T cell receptor beta chain has a count of ten or more. Its cognate antigen is unknown. The read gets to within 3 residues of the CDR3 end, and the germline J gene fills in the rest. The sample originates from a study of T cell clonality in common variable immunodeficiency. Study outcomes and limitations: CVID subjects had higher TCRbeta clonality than healthy controls, most marked in about a third.

The CDR3 consists of 14 residues. CDR1 and CDR2 (germline): SNHLY, FYNNEI. Trimming took 6 bases from V and 5 from J; bases not matched to a gene: 6. Equal genomic DNA amounts from CVID and control samples were sequenced. Clones were read by immunoSEQ multiplex PCR, and TCRdb kept only the in-frame ones, dropping some. This sample includes approximately 75,000 clones with no singletons; its ten biggest clones take up around 0.82%. Caucasian heritage predominated among both patients and controls. The specimen sequenced was peripheral blood mononuclear cells. The TCR originated in a person aged 18 to 70 in good health. V usage is TRBV2 and J usage is TRBJ2-5, with 10 bases aligning to TRBD2. The sequenced CDR3 bases are TGTGCCAGCAGATTGGGACTAGCGTTTGAGACC. It specifies CASRLGLAFET. The whole CDR3 sequence is CASRLGLAFETQYF.